The TCR beta chain under discussion was sequenced for a study of blood T cell repertoires in COVID-19. Study information: The United States, Italy and Spain provided the acute and convalescent COVID-19 samples. The analysed material was cDNA or gDNA that came from T cells, B-cell-depleted T cells, or PBMCs.

Authors' data handling: Nucleated cell counts were estimated from reference gene primer amplification. The protocol was immunoSEQ multiplex PCR, while the TCRdb copy is restricted to in-frame clones and leaves out a portion. V, J and clone size derive from that table, while D and trimming were established from the DNA sequence. The sample consists of around 280,000 clones, about nine tenths of them appearing once. The specimen sequenced was peripheral blood. This sequence was found in a woman in her forties or fifties who had recovered from COVID-19.

The CDR3 sequence is CASSQERDSYNEQFF. The CDR3 DNA follows: TGTGCCAGCAGCCAAGAGAGGGATTCCTACAATGAGCAGTTCTTC. V gene TRBV4-2 combines with J gene TRBJ2-1; D may be TRBD2 (5 bases). The CDR3 covers 15 residues. The germline V gene has CDR1 LGHNA and CDR2 YNFKEQ. V lost 0 bases, J lost 1 base, and 7 bases lay in between.